The source of this T cell receptor beta chain is a study of shared T cell receptors in the human thymus. This clone appeared once. Clones were sequenced by immunoSEQ multiplex PCR, and TCRdb holds only the in-frame ones, with some missing. The data contain about 500,000 clones, about 84% of them seen just once; the ten biggest clones take up 0.013%. From germline, CDR1 is DFQATT and CDR2 SNEGSKA (reference sequence). V lost 5 bases and J 2 bases, leaving 5 bases between the germline ends. The length of the CDR3 is 11 residues. These data were also filed under a second study, of human thymus T cells. That paper adds: The donors were infants in Finland with congenital heart defects, otherwise immunologically healthy. The study used thymus tissue resected during corrective heart surgery. Seemingly biased V and J gene usage marked thymic and blood repertoires. The related literature has documented a marked overlap of thymic repertoires among unrelated individuals.

This chain uses TRBV20-1 with TRBJ2-3; D is uncertain. This receptor was identified in a boy less than two years old with a congenital heart defect. Sequencing used thymocytes. The CDR3 protein is CSAPTTDTQYF. The CDR3 DNA is TGCAGTGCTCCTACCACAGATACGCAGTATTTT.